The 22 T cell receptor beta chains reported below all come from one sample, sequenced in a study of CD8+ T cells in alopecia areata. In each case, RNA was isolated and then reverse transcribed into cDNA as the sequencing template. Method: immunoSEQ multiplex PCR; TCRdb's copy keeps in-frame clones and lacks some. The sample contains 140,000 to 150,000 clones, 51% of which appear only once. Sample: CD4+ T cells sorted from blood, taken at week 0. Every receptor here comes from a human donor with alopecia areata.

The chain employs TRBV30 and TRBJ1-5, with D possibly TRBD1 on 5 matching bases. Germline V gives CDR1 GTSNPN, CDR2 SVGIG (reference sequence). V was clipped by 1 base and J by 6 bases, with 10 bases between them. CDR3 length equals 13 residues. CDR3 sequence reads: CAWSGFGAQPQHF. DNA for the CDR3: TGTGCCTGGAGTGGGTTCGGGGCTCAGCCCCAGCATTTT.

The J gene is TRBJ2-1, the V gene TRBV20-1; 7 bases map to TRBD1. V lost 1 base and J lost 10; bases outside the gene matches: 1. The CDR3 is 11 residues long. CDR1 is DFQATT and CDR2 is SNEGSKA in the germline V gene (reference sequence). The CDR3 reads CSARGTGEQFF. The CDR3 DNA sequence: TGCAGTGCTAGAGGGACAGGAGAGCAGTTCTTC.

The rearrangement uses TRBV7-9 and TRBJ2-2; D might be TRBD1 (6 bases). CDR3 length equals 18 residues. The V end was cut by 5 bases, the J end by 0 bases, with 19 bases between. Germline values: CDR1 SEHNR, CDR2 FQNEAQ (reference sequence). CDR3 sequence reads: CASSRDRSSGANTGELFF. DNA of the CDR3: TGTGCCAGCAGCCGAGATCGGTCGTCAGGGGCGAACACCGGGGAGCTGTTTTTT.

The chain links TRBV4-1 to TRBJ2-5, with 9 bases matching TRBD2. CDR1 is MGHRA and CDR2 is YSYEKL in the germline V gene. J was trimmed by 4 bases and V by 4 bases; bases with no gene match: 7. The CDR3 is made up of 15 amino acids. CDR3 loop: CASSRASGIRETQYF. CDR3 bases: TGCGCCAGCAGCCGAGCTAGCGGGATAAGAGAGACCCAGTACTTC.

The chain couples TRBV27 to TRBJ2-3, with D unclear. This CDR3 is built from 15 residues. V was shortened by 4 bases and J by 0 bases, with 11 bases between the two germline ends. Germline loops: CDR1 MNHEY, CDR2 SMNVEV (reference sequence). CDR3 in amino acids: CASSSAPTSTDTQYF. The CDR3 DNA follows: TGTGCCAGCAGTTCTGCACCGACTAGCACAGATACGCAGTATTTT.

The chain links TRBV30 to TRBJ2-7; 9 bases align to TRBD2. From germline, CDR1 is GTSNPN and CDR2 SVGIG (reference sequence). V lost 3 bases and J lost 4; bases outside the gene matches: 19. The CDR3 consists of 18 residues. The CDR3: CAWRETSGSRGRLYEQYF. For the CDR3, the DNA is TGTGCCTGGAGAGAGACTAGCGGCTCCAGGGGCAGACTGTACGAGCAGTACTTC.

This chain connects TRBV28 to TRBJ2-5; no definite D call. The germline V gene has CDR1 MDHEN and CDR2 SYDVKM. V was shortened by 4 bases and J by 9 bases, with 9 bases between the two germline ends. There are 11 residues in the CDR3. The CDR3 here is CASSSTRSQYF. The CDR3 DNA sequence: TGTGCCAGCAGTTCGACGAGGTCCCAGTACTTC.

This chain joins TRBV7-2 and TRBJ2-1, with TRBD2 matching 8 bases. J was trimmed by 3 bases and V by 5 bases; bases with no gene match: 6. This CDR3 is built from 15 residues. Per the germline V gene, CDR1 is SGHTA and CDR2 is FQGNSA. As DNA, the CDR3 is TGTGCCAGCAGCCGAGGGCTAGCGGGCTACAATGAGCAGTTCTTC. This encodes CASSRGLAGYNEQFF.

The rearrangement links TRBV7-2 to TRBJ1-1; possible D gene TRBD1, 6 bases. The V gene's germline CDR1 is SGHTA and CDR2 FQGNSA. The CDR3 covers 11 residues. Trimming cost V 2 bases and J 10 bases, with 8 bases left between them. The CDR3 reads CASSLQGRAFF. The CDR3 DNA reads TGTGCCAGCAGCTTACAGGGGCGAGCTTTCTTT.

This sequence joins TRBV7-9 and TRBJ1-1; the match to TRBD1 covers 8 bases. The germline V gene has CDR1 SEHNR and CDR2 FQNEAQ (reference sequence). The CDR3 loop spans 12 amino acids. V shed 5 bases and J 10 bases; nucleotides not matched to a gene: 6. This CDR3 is CASSPSDRGAFF. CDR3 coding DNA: TGTGCCAGCAGCCCCTCTGACAGGGGAGCTTTCTTT. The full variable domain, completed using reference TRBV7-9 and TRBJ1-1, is DTGVSQNPRHKITKRGQNVTFRCDPISEHNRLYWYRQTLGQGPEFLTYFQNEAQLEKSRLLSDRFSAERPKGSFSTLEIQRTEQGDSAMYLCASSPSDRGAFFGQGTRLTVV.

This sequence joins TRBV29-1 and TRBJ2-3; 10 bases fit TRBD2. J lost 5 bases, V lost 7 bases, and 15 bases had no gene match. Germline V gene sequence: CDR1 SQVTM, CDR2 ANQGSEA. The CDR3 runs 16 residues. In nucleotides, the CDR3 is TGCAGCGCCCTATCCCGGATAGCGGGAGGTGGAGATACGCAGTATTTT. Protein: CSALSRIAGGGDTQYF.

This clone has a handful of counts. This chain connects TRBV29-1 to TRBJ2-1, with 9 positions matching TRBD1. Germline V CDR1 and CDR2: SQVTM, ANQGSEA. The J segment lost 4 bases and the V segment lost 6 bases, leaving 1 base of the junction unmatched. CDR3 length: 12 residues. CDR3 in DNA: TGCAGCGTCGGACAGGGGTACAATGAGCAGTTCTTC. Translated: CSVGQGYNEQFF.

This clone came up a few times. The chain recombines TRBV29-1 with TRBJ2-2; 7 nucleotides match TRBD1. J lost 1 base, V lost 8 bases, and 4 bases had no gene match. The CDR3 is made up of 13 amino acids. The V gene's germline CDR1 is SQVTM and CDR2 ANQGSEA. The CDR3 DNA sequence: TGCAGCAGCAGGGACAGGAACACCGGGGAGCTGTTTTTT. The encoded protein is CSSRDRNTGELFF.

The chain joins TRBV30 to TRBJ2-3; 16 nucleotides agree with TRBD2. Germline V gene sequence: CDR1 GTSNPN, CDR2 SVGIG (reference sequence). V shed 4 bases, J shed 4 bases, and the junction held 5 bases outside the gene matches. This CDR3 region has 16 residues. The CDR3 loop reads CAWIMGLAGGPDTQYF. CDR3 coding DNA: TGTGCCTGGATCATGGGACTAGCGGGAGGGCCAGATACGCAGTATTTT.

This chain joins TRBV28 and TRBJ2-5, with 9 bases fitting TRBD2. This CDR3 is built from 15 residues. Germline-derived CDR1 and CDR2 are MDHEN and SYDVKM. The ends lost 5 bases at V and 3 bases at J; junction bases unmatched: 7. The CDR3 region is CASSDTGTSKETQYF. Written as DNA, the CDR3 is TGTGCCAGCAGTGATACCGGGACTAGCAAAGAGACCCAGTACTTC.

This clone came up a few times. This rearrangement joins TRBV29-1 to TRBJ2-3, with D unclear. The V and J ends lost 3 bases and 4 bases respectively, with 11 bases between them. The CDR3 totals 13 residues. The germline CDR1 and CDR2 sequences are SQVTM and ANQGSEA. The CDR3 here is CSVEFSAADTQYF. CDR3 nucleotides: TGCAGCGTTGAGTTTTCGGCAGCAGATACGCAGTATTTT.

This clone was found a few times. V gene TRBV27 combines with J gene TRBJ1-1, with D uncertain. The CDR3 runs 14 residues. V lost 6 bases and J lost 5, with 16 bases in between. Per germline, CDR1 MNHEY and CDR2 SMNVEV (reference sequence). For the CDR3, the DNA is TGTGCCAGCAGCCTGCCCCCCCAGGCGACTGAAGCTTTCTTT. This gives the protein CASSLPPQATEAFF.

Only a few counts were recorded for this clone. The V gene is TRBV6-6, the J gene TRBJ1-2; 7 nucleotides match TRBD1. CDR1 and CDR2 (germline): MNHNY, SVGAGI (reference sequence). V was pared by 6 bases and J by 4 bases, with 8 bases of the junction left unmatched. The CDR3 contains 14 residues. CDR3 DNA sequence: TGTGCCAGCAGACTCTCGACAGGGCGCTATGGCTACACCTTC. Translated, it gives CASRLSTGRYGYTF.

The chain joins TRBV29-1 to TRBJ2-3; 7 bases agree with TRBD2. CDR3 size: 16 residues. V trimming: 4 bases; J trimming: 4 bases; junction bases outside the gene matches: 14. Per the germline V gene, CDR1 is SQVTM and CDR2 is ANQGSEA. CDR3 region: CSVGSSSGRFADTQYF. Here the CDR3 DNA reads TGCAGCGTTGGTTCGTCTAGCGGTCGTTTTGCAGATACGCAGTATTTT.

The CDR3 spells CASSDEVRGNYGYTF. DNA for the CDR3: TGTGCCAGCAGTGACGAGGTCCGGGGTAACTATGGCTACACCTTC. The chain recombines TRBV25-1 with TRBJ1-2; no clear D gene. CDR3 length equals 15 residues. Germline values: CDR1 MGHDK, CDR2 SYGVNS. The V gene lost 3 bases and the J gene lost 1 base, with 12 bases spanning the gap.

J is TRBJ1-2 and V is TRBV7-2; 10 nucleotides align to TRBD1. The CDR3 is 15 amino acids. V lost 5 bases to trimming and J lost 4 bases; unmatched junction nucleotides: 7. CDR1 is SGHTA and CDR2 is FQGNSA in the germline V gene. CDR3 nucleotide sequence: TGTGCCAGCAGCATCCGGACAGGGGGGGGCTATGGCTACACCTTC. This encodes CASSIRTGGGYGYTF.

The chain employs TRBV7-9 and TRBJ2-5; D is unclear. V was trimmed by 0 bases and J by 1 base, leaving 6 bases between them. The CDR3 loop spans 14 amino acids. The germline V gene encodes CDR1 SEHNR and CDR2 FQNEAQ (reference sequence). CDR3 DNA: TGTGCCAGCAGCTTAGCGGCAGGCCAAGAGACCCAGTACTTC. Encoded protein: CASSLAAGQETQYF.